The present entry profiles one T cell receptor (beta chain) with its context. Per germline, CDR1 SGHVS and CDR2 FQNEAQ. Between the trimmed V and J ends, which lost 0 bases and 2 bases, there was a span of 12 bases. The CDR3 sequence is 16 residues long. This sample is drawn from a study of OX40 agonist ivuxolimab in advanced cancers. The method was immunoSEQ multiplex PCR; TCRdb's version includes in-frame clones alone and lacks a portion of them. The table records about 94,000 clones, 87% of them present only once. V is TRBV7-8 and J is TRBJ2-3; tentatively, D is TRBD1 (6 bases). Sample: CD4+ or CD8+ T cells sorted from blood, taken in a trial of the OX40 agonist ivuxolimab. The TCR comes from an adult with an advanced solid tumor such as melanoma, head and neck, liver or kidney cancer. As DNA, the CDR3 is TGTGCCAGCAGCTTAGCGTTCGGACAGCCCACAGATACGCAGTATTTT. Translation gives CASSLAFGQPTDTQYF.